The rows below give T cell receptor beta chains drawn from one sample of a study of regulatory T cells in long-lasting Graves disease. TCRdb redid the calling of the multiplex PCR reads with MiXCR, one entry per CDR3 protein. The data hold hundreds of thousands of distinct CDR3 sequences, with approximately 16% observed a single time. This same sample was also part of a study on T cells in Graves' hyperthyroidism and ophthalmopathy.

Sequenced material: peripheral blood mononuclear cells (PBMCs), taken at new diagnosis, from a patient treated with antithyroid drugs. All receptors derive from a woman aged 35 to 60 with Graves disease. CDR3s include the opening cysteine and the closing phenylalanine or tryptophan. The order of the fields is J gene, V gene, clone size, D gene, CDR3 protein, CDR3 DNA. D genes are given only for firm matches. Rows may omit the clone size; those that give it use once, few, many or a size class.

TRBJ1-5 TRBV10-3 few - CAISDGGDQPQHF TGTGCCATCAGTGATGGGGGGGATCAGCCCCAGCATTTT
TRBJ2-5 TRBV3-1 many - CASRPGLFQETQYF TGTGCCAGCAGACCCGGACTTTTCCAAGAGACCCAGTACTTC
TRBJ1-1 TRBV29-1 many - CSVAQGSNTEAFF TGCAGCGTCGCTCAGGGCAGCAACACTGAAGCTTTCTTT
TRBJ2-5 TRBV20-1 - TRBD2 CSARDRLAGSETQYF TGCAGTGCTAGAGACCGGCTAGCGGGGTCAGAGACCCAGTACTTC
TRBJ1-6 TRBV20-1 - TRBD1 CSATGQGASGYNSPLHF TGCAGTGCGACGGGACAGGGGGCCTCGGGATATAATTCACCCCTCCACTTT
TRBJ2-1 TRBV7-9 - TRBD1 CASSSSGTGRDEQFF TGTGCCAGCAGCTCCTCCGGGACAGGGAGGGATGAGCAGTTCTTC
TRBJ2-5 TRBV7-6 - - CASSEVIRGVETQYF TGTGCCAGCAGCGAAGTCATCAGGGGAGTAGAGACCCAGTACTTC
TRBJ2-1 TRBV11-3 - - CASSLDWGWRGLNDTYNEQFF TGTGCCAGCAGCTTAGATTGGGGTTGGAGGGGACTCAACGACACCTACAATGAGCAGTTCTTC
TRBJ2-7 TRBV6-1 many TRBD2 CASSILAGGYEQYF TGTGCCAGCAGTATACTAGCGGGGGGCTACGAGCAGTACTTC
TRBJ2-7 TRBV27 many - CATHREQYF TGTGCCACTCACCGAGAGCAGTACTTC
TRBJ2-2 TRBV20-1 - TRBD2 CSAGSGGGELFF TGCAGTGCAGGGAGCGGGGGCGGGGAGCTGTTTTTT
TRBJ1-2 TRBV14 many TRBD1 CASSPTGTGAGYTF TGTGCCAGCAGCCCCACCGGGACAGGGGCTGGCTACACCTTC
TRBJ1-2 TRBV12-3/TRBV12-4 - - CASSFRKGDGYTF TGTGCCAGCAGTTTCCGAAAGGGGGATGGCTACACCTTC
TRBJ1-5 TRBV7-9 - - CASSFVSGQPQHF TGTGCCAGCAGCTTCGTTTCCGGTCAGCCCCAGCATTTT
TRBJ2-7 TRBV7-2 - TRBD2 CASSPTSGGGHEQYF TGTGCCAGCAGCCCGACTAGCGGGGGAGGTCACGAGCAGTACTTC
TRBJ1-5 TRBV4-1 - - CASSQDSGYNQPQHF TGCGCCAGCAGCCAAGATTCAGGATACAATCAGCCCCAGCATTTT
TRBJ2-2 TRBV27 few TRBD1 CASSAGTAGPGELFF TGTGCCAGCAGTGCCGGGACAGCCGGTCCCGGGGAGCTGTTTTTT
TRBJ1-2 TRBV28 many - CASSLLGYGYTF TGTGCCAGCAGTTTATTGGGCTATGGCTACACCTTC
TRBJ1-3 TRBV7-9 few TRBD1 CASNPGEGARNTIYF TGTGCCAGCAACCCTGGGGAGGGGGCTCGAAACACCATATATTTT
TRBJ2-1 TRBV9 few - CASSSPPGPYNEQFF TGTGCCAGCAGCTCTCCCCCAGGCCCTTACAATGAGCAGTTCTTC
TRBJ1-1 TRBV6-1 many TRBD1 CASSKGAEAFF TGTGCCAGCAGTAAGGGGGCCGAAGCTTTCTTT
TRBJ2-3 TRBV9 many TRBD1 CASSVGTGGTDTQYF TGTGCCAGCAGCGTAGGGACAGGGGGCACAGATACGCAGTATTTT
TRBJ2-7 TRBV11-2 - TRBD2 CASSLDHGGGRSQYF TGTGCCAGCAGCTTAGATCACGGGGGGGGCCGATCGCAGTACTTC